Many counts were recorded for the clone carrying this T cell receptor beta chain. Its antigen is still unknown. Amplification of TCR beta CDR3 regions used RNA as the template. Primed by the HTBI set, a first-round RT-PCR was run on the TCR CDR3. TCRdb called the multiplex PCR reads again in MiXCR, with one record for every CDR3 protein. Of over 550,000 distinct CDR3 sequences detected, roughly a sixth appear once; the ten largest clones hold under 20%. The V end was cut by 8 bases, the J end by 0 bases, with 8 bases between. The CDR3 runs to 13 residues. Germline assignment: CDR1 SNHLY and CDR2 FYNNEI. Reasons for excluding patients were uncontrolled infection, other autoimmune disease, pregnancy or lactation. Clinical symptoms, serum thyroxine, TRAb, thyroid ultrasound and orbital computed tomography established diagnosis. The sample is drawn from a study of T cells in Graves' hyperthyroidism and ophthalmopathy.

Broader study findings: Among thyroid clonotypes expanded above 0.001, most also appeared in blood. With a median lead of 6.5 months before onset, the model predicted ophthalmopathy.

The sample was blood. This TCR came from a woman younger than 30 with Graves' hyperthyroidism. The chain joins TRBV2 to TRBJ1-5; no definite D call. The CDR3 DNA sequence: TGTGCCAGCGGAGCTAATAGCAATCAGCCCCAGCATTTT. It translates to CASGANSNQPQHF.